This T cell receptor beta chain was identified during a study of cytomegalovirus exposure and HLA in healthy donors. Vbeta (60) and Jbeta (13) primers were used in the PCR. Assay used: immunoSEQ multiplex PCR; TCRdb lists only in-frame clones, some missing. Among some 77,000 clones listed, 65% to 80% were seen once. The V gene end was trimmed by 2 bases and the J gene end by 1 base; junction bases not matched to a gene: 24. The V gene's germline CDR1 is SGDLS and CDR2 YYNGEE. This CDR3 has 23 residues. The sample comprised PBMCs. The V and J genes are TRBV9 and TRBJ1-3, with TRBD1 identical over 10 bases. The receptor comes from a man aged 25-45 years in good health and CMV-seronegative. CDR3 region: CASSVPQVGGQGMFEGSGNTIYF. CDR3 in DNA: TGTGCCAGCAGCGTCCCCCAAGTTGGGGGACAGGGGATGTTTGAGGGATCTGGAAACACCATATATTTT.